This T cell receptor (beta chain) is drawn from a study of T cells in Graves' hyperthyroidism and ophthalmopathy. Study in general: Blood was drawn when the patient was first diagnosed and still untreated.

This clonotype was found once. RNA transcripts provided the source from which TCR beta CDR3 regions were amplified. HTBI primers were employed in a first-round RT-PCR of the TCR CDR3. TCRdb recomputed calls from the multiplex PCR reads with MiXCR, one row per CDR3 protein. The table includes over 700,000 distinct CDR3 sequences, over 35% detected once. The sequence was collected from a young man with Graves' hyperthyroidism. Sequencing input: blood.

The CDR3 reads CSASPGTGGSNQPQHF. CDR3 nucleotide sequence: TGCAGTGCCAGTCCCGGGACAGGGGGCAGCAATCAGCCCCAGCATTTT. This chain joins TRBV20-1 and TRBJ1-5; the match to TRBD1 covers 12 bases. CDR1 and CDR2 from the germline V gene are DFQATT and SNEGSKA (reference sequence). The CDR3 runs to 16 residues. V lost 6 bases to trimming and J lost 1 base; unmatched junction nucleotides: 7.